This T cell receptor (beta chain) was identified during a study of CD8+ T cells in alopecia areata. Sample treatment: oral pan-JAK inhibitor, 5-10 mg twice daily. It was cDNA, reverse transcribed from extracted RNA, that served as the sequencing template. TCRdb's copy holds only in-frame clones and misses some; the assay was immunoSEQ multiplex PCR. Among about 42,000 clones listed, 55% to 75% were seen once. The V end lost 0 bases, the J end lost 5 bases, and 8 bases lay between the germline ends. CDR1 is GTSNPN and CDR2 is SVGIG in the germline V gene (reference sequence). CDR3 length equals 12 residues.

This clonotype originated in a human donor with alopecia areata. The source was CD8+ T cells sorted from blood, collected at week 4, from a patient treated with tofacitinib. This chain uses TRBV30 with TRBJ2-7; D unresolved. CDR3 DNA: TGTGCCTGGAGTGTGGGATCCGACGAGCAGTACTTC. Translated, it gives CAWSVGSDEQYF.